This record concerns one TCR beta chain sequence. Its specificity is unknown. The sample comes from a study of long-term antiretroviral therapy in people with HIV. The study's findings and limits: HIV repertoires showed narrower CDR3 length ranges than controls. Repertoire dominance by clones expanded before ART was seen at all time points.

A v3.0 immunoSEQ assay was performed at survey level. Assay used: immunoSEQ multiplex PCR; TCRdb lists only in-frame clones, some missing. This table holds approximately 22,000 clones, around four fifths found once. CDR3 length: 14 amino acids. Per the germline V gene, CDR1 is MDHEN and CDR2 is SYDVKM. Trimming removed 6 bases from V and 0 bases from J, with 11 bases in between. Cryopreserved PBMC, at 1-10 million per sample, were present before DNA extraction. This sample comprised unsorted PBMCs, obtained 1.9 years after starting antiretroviral therapy. The chain is built from TRBV28 and TRBJ1-1, with D possibly being TRBD1 (6 bases). The receptor was derived from a woman aged 45 to 65 with HIV. The CDR3, as DNA: TGTGCCAGCAGATCGACAGGTGTGAACACTGAAGCTTTCTTT. This gives the protein CASRSTGVNTEAFF.